This T cell receptor beta chain is drawn from a study of T cell changes during pregnancy in multiple sclerosis. V lost 4 bases and J lost 1, with 7 bases in between. This CDR3 has 13 residues. Per germline, CDR1 MDHEN and CDR2 SYDVKM. This table comes from immunoSEQ multiplex PCR, and its TCRdb copy is limited to in-frame clones, with some not included. The sample records just over 90,000 clones, around 92% being singletons. The sequencing here drew on peripheral blood, taken after pregnancy. The source of this sequence is a female donor in good health, enrolled as a control in a pregnancy study. The chain links TRBV28 to TRBJ1-1; D is uncertain. CDR3 region: CASSYRGNTEAFF. CDR3 DNA: TGTGCCAGCAGTTACCGGGGGAACACTGAAGCTTTCTTT.